The rows below give T cell receptor beta chains drawn from one sample of a study of T cells in Graves' hyperthyroidism and ophthalmopathy. TCRdb redid the calling of the multiplex PCR reads with MiXCR, one entry per CDR3 protein. Among about 350,000 distinct CDR3 sequences listed, 11% to 15% were seen once. Sequencing was carried out using blood. The receptors shown here come from a woman in her 30s with Graves' hyperthyroidism. The CDR3 runs from the conserved cysteine through the conserved F or W. A D gene is named only where the DNA matches it firmly. Clone size is stated in some rows and not others, as once, few, many or a class when expanded.

j_call: TRBJ2-1
v_call: TRBV30
d_call: TRBD1
clone_size: many
cdr3_length: 15
cdr3_nt: TGTGCCTGGAGTGACCTCCCGGACAGGAACAATGAGCAGTTCTTC
cdr3_aa: CAWSDLPDRNNEQFF

j_call: TRBJ2-1
v_call: TRBV6-2/TRBV6-3
d_call: TRBD1
clone_size: .
cdr3_length: 15
cdr3_nt: TGTGCCAGCCGAACCGGGACAGCTTCCTACAATGAGCAGTTCTTC
cdr3_aa: CASRTGTASYNEQFF

j_call: TRBJ1-1
v_call: TRBV10-3
d_call: .
clone_size: many
cdr3_length: 15
cdr3_nt: TGTGCCATCAGTGGGTTACGGGGCGGGAACACTGAAGCTTTCTTT
cdr3_aa: CAISGLRGGNTEAFF

j_call: TRBJ2-2
v_call: TRBV12-3/TRBV12-4
d_call: .
clone_size: many
cdr3_length: 16
cdr3_nt: TGTGCCAGCAGTTTTCTGTCGGCCTCTGGGGGGGGGGAGCTGTTTTTT
cdr3_aa: CASSFLSASGGGELFF

j_call: TRBJ2-1
v_call: TRBV7-3
d_call: TRBD2
clone_size: many
cdr3_length: 14
cdr3_nt: TGTGCCAGCAGCTCGGCGGGAGGAAGCAATGAGCAGTTCTTC
cdr3_aa: CASSSAGGSNEQFF

j_call: TRBJ1-1
v_call: TRBV12-3/TRBV12-4
d_call: TRBD1
clone_size: many
cdr3_length: 15
cdr3_nt: TGTGCCAGCAGTTTGGGGACAGGTTTATTTACTGAAGCTTTCTTT
cdr3_aa: CASSLGTGLFTEAFF

j_call: TRBJ1-4
v_call: TRBV27
d_call: .
clone_size: .
cdr3_length: 13
cdr3_nt: TGTGCCAGCAGTTTGGTAACTAATGAAAAACTGTTTTTT
cdr3_aa: CASSLVTNEKLFF

j_call: TRBJ2-7
v_call: TRBV3-1
d_call: TRBD2
clone_size: .
cdr3_length: 13
cdr3_nt: TGTGCCAGCAGCACCGGGACTAGCGCCGAGCAGTACTTC
cdr3_aa: CASSTGTSAEQYF

j_call: TRBJ2-2
v_call: TRBV27
d_call: .
clone_size: .
cdr3_length: 14
cdr3_nt: TGTGCCAGCTGTGGAACCGCGAACACCGGGGAGCTGTTTTTT
cdr3_aa: CASCGTANTGELFF

j_call: TRBJ2-7
v_call: TRBV20-1
d_call: .
clone_size: few
cdr3_length: 14
cdr3_nt: TGCAGTGCAGAAGGGGTCCGGGGAAGGGACGAGCAGTACTTC
cdr3_aa: CSAEGVRGRDEQYF

j_call: TRBJ2-7
v_call: TRBV27
d_call: .
clone_size: many
cdr3_length: 14
cdr3_nt: TGTGCCAGCTCATGGGGCCTACTAGGGGCCGAGCAGTACTTC
cdr3_aa: CASSWGLLGAEQYF

j_call: TRBJ2-1
v_call: TRBV7-2
d_call: .
clone_size: many
cdr3_length: 14
cdr3_nt: TGTGCCAGCAGCTTAACGGAATCCTACAATGAGCAGTTCTTC
cdr3_aa: CASSLTESYNEQFF

j_call: TRBJ1-4
v_call: TRBV19
d_call: .
clone_size: few
cdr3_length: 14
cdr3_nt: TGTGCCAGCCACTACGGACCAACTAATGAAAAACTGTTTTTT
cdr3_aa: CASHYGPTNEKLFF

j_call: TRBJ2-3
v_call: TRBV10-3
d_call: .
clone_size: .
cdr3_length: 14
cdr3_nt: TGTGCCATCGCGGACTCGATAAGCACAGATACGCAGTATTTT
cdr3_aa: CAIADSISTDTQYF

j_call: TRBJ2-2
v_call: TRBV11-3
d_call: TRBD2
clone_size: many
cdr3_length: 20
cdr3_nt: TGTGCCAGCAGCTGGACCCCGGGACTAGCGGGAGGGACGAACACCGGGGAGCTGTTTTTT
cdr3_aa: CASSWTPGLAGGTNTGELFF

j_call: TRBJ2-3
v_call: TRBV7-3
d_call: TRBD2
clone_size: many
cdr3_length: 18
cdr3_nt: TGTGCCAGCAGCTTCCCCGGGAGGTCTCTATTCTCCACAGATACGCAGTATTTT
cdr3_aa: CASSFPGRSLFSTDTQYF

j_call: TRBJ2-3
v_call: TRBV2
d_call: TRBD2
clone_size: many
cdr3_length: 14
cdr3_nt: TGTGCCAGCAGTGTAGTAGCGGGAGTTAATACGCAGTATTTT
cdr3_aa: CASSVVAGVNTQYF